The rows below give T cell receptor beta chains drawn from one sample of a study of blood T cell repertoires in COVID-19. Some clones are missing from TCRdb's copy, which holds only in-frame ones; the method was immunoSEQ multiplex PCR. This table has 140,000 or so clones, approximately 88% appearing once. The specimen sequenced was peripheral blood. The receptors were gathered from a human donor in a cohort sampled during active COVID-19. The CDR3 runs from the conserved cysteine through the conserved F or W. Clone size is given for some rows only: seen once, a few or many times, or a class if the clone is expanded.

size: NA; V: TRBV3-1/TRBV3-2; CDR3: CASSQGSPGMGYTF
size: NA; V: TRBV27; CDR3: CASSFARAGGSEKLFF
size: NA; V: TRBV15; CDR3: CATSRVREVLDEQFF
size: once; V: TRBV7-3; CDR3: CASSLVGGNTGELFF
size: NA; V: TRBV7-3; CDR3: CASSLISGGTRDEQFF
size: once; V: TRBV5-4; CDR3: CASSQQGLNTEAFF
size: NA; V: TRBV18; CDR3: CASSPAPQGARSGNTIYF
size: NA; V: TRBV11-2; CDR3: CASSLGSGVSANTGELFF
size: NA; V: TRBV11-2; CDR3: CASSLEGDRSSYEQYF
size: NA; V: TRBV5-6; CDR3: CASRRDVGQGAVEQFF
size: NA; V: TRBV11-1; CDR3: CASSLDRGGTEAFF
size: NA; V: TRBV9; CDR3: CASSVMYTDTQYF
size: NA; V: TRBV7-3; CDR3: CASSLGAASNEQFF
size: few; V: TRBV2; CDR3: CASSDPIQQSGNQPQHF
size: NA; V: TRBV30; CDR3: CAWSERDRGQAFF
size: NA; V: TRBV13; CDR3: CASSLLRAGGPGNIQYF
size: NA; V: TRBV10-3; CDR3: CGASGRTSSYNEQFF
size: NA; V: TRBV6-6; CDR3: CASSTRTGPVDF
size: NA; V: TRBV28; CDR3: CASSSLNPQKSGQGIIETYEQYF
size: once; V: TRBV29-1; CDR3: CSVGGSQNQETQYF
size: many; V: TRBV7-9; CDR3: CASSTSGTGANSPLHF
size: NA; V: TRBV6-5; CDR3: CASREGRGQDYGYTF
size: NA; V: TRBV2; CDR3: CASSEGRNSPLHF
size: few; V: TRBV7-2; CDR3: CASSLERQTNSPLHF